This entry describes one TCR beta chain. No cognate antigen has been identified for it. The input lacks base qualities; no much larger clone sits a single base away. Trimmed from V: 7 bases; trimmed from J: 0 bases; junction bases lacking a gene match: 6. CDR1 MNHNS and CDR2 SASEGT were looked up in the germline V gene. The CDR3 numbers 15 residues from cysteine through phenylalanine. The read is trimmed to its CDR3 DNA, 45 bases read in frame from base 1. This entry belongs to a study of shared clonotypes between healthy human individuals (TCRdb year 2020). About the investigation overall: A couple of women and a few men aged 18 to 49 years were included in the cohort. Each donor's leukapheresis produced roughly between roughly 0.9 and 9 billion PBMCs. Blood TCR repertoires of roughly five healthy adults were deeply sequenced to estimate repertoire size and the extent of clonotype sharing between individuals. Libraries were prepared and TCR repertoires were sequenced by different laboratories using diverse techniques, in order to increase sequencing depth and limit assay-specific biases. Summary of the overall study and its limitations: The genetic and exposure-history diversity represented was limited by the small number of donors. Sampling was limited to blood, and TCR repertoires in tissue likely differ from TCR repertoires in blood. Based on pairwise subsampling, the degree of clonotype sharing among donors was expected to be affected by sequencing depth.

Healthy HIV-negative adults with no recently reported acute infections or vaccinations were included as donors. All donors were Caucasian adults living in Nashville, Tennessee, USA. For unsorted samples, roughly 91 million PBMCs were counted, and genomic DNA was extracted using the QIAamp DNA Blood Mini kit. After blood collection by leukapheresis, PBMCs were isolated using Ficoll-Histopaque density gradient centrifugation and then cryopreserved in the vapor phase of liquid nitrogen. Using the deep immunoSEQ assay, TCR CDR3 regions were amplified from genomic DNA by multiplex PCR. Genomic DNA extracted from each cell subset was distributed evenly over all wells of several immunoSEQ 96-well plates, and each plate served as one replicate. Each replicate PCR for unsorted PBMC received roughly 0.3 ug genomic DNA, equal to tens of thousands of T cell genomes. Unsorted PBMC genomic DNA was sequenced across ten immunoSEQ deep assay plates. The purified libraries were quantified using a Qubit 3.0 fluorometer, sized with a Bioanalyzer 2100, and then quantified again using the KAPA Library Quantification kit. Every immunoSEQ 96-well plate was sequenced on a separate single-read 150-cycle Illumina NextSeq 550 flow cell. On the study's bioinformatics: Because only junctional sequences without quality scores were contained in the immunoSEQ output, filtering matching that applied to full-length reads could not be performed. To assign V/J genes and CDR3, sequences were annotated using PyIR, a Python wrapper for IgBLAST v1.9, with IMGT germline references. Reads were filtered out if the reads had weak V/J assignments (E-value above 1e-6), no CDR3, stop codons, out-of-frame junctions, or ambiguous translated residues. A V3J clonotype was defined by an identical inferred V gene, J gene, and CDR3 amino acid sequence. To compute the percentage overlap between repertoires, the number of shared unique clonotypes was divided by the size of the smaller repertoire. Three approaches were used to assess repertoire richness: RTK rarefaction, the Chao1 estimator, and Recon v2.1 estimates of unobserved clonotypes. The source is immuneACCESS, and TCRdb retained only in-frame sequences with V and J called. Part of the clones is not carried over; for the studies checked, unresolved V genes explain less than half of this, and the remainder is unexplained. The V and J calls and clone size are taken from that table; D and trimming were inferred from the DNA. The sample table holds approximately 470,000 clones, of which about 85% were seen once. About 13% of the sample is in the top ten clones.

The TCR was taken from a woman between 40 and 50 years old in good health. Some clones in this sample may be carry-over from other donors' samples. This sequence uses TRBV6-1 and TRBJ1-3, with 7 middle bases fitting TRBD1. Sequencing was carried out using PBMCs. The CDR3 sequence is CASTGGQFSGNTIYF. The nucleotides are TGTGCCAGCACTGGGGGACAGTTCTCTGGAAACACCATATATTTT.